The clone carrying this T cell receptor (beta chain) was picked up many times. The data derive from a study of kidney transplant recipient with SARS-CoV-2 infection. CDR1 and CDR2 from the germline V gene are SQVTM and ANQGSEA. V lost 6 bases and J 8 bases, leaving 16 bases between the germline ends. The CDR3 has 12 amino acids. From the reads, TCRdb called clonotypes with MiXCR, one entry per CDR3 protein. The data hold roughly 250,000 distinct CDR3 sequences, with 29% observed a single time. The receptor's source is a young adult male patient who had COVID-19 and was a kidney transplant recipient. Some T cells may arise from the graft donor. V and J are TRBV29-1 and TRBJ1-1, with D perhaps TRBD1 (6 bases). This specimen consisted of a blood sample, obtained at baseline and between days 110 and 120 from a kidney transplant recipient. CDR3 DNA sequence: TGCAGCGTAGGGGGGGGGGCGGCCGAAGCTTTCTTT. This codes for CSVGGGAAEAFF.